The next 15 T cell receptor beta chains were all read from a single sample in a study of low-dose radiotherapy and immunotherapy resistance in tumors. First-strand cDNA relied on TRAV- and TRBV-specific primers spanning alpha and beta chains. TCR amplification ran approximately 22 PCR cycles using constant-region and V-primer adapter primers. TCRdb called the reads again in MiXCR, with one record for every CDR3 protein. The repertoire holds 75,000 to 95,000 distinct CDR3 sequences, with approximately 17% as singletons. This sample's time point: before trial treatment. The sample consisted of PBMCs, taken before treatment. The receptors come from a male donor with prostate cancer.

This clonotype came up a few times. The chain combines TRBV20-1 with TRBJ2-3; 12 positions match TRBD2. The CDR3 runs to 16 residues. Germline loops: CDR1 DFQATT, CDR2 SNEGSKA (reference sequence). With V trimmed by 3 bases and J by 6 bases, 10 bases remained unmatched. The CDR3: CSASAFASGGADTQYF. Written as DNA, the CDR3 is TGCAGTGCTAGCGCGTTCGCTAGCGGGGGGGCGGATACGCAGTATTTT.

The sample holds many counts of this clonotype. The rearrangement links TRBV7-8 to TRBJ2-5; D is unresolved. In germline, CDR1 is SGHVS, CDR2 FQNEAQ. Trimming stripped 2 bases from V and 5 bases from J, with 12 bases between. This CDR3 is 14 amino acids long. The CDR3 spells CASSLQVHMETQYF. The CDR3 nucleotides read TGTGCCAGCAGCTTACAGGTTCACATGGAGACCCAGTACTTC.

The chain joins TRBV29-1 to TRBJ2-6, with unresolved D. CDR3 length equals 14 residues. Trimming shortened V by 2 bases and J by 0 bases, and 5 bases separated the two germline ends. Germline values: CDR1 SQVTM, CDR2 ANQGSEA. The CDR3 spells CSVESRSGANVLTF. Written as DNA, the CDR3 is TGCAGCGTTGAAAGTCGCTCTGGGGCCAACGTCCTGACTTTC.

A word on this clonotype: Since a much larger clone is just one base distant, this may be a read error. The rearrangement joins TRBV6-6 to TRBJ2-1; D gene ambiguous. The ends were cut back, 8 bases at V and 9 bases at J, with 23 bases in the middle. Germline-derived CDR1 and CDR2 are MNHNY and SVGAGI (reference sequence). The CDR3 sequence is 15 residues long. Here the CDR3 DNA reads TGTGCCAGCGGTCCGACACCCCAAACAACGCGTGAGCAGTTCTTC. Translation gives CASGPTPQTTREQFF.

This clonotype was recorded at least ten times. The rearrangement joins TRBV11-3 to TRBJ2-3; TRBD2 aligns across 9 bases. CDR3 length: 15 residues. Per the germline V gene, CDR1 is SGHNT and CDR2 is YENEEA. With V trimmed by 4 bases and J by 8 bases, 10 bases remained unmatched. The CDR3 sequence is CASSSAGGPAATQYF. CDR3 nucleotides: TGTGCCAGCAGCTCCGCGGGAGGGCCCGCCGCTACGCAGTATTTT.

This clonotype was seen many times. The chain has TRBV29-1 and TRBJ2-6; D remains ambiguous. Germline V gene lookup returns CDR1 SQVTM and CDR2 ANQGSEA. The CDR3 loop spans 12 amino acids. With 5 bases removed from V and 2 bases from J, the gap between germline ends came to 4 bases. CDR3 in amino acids: CSVRTGANVLTF. Written as DNA, the CDR3 is TGCAGCGTTCGTACTGGGGCCAACGTCCTGACTTTC.

This clonotype was observed many times. V gene TRBV2 combines with J gene TRBJ2-1; weak D call: TRBD1 (5 bases). The CDR3 spans 15 residues. V dropped 2 bases and J dropped 7 bases, with 15 bases sitting between them. Germline CDR1 and CDR2: SNHLY and FYNNEI. In DNA, the CDR3 is TGTGCCAGCAGTGAATTAGAAGGGGTTACGAATGAGCAGTTCTTC. Translated, it gives CASSELEGVTNEQFF.

There are a few counts of this clonotype. For the CDR3, the DNA is TGTGCCAGCAGCCAAGTTGGGGGGTCTAGCAATCAGCCCCAGCATTTT. Amino acid sequence: CASSQVGGSSNQPQHF. J is TRBJ1-5 and V is TRBV4-2; a possible D gene is TRBD1 (5 bases). CDR1 LGHNA and CDR2 YNFKEQ come from the germline V gene. The V gene lost 1 base and the J gene lost 0 bases, with 10 bases spanning the gap. The CDR3 spans 16 residues.

This clonotype was detected many times. The rearrangement joins TRBV28 to TRBJ2-7, with D hard to call. CDR1 MDHEN and CDR2 SYDVKM come from the germline V gene. The CDR3 spans 16 residues. V dropped 6 bases and J dropped 1 base, with 19 bases sitting between them. In DNA form, the CDR3 reads TGTGCCAGCAGCCTACGATCCTTGGCACTTTCCTACGAGCAGTACTTC. The encoded protein is CASSLRSLALSYEQYF.

This clonotype has ten or more counts. The chain employs TRBV7-9 and TRBJ2-1; 10 nucleotides agree with TRBD2. This CDR3 spans 11 amino acids. V lost 5 bases and J lost 14; bases outside the gene matches: 3. Germline lookup yields CDR1 SEHNR and CDR2 FQNEAQ (reference sequence). This CDR3 is CASSLSGRKFF. CDR3 nucleotides: TGTGCCAGCAGCCTTAGCGGGAGGAAGTTCTTC.

The sample holds many counts of this clonotype. V is TRBV12-3 or TRBV12-4 and J is TRBJ1-2; no definite D call. The ends were cut back, 6 bases at V and 1 base at J, with 3 bases in the middle. This CDR3 is built from 11 residues. The CDR3 is CASSSNYGYTF. In nucleotides, the CDR3 is TGTGCCAGCAGCAGTAACTATGGCTACACCTTC.

The CDR3 here is CASSSPAGVGLGTQYF. The DNA for the CDR3 is TGTGCCAGCAGTTCGCCCGCCGGGGTAGGGCTGGGGACCCAGTACTTC. The chain carries TRBV12-3 or TRBV12-4 and TRBJ2-5; possible D gene TRBD2, 5 bases. The V end was cut by 4 bases, the J end by 7 bases, with 22 bases between. This CDR3 contains 16 residues.

The table lists this clonotype with many counts. The rearrangement links TRBV5-1 to TRBJ2-1; D possibly corresponds to TRBD1 (5 bases). CDR1 is SGHRS, CDR2 YFSETQ, per germline. V was cut by 1 base and J by 8 bases, with 16 bases left in between. CDR3 length: 15 amino acids. The CDR3 reads CASSLLAGFADEQFF. DNA of the CDR3: TGCGCCAGCAGCTTGCTGGCAGGGTTCGCAGATGAGCAGTTCTTC.

This clonotype was seen ten or more times. The J gene is TRBJ2-1, the V gene TRBV24-1; D not resolved. V gave up 3 bases and J gave up 6 bases, with 14 bases separating them. Germline assignment: CDR1 KGHDR and CDR2 SFDVKD. The CDR3 has 15 amino acids. The CDR3 nucleotides read TGTGCCACCAGTGATCCTAAACTGACTGGCAATGAGCAGTTCTTC. This codes for CATSDPKLTGNEQFF.

Many counts were recorded for this clonotype. The chain uses TRBV7-3 and TRBJ2-2, with TRBD2 identical over 7 bases. Germline V CDR1 and CDR2: SGHTA, FQGTGA. The CDR3 totals 16 residues. Germline trimming cut 1 base from V and 0 bases from J; bases unmatched to any gene: 2. CDR3 region: CASSLNRGANTGELFF. CDR3 DNA sequence: TGTGCCAGCAGCTTAAACCGGGGGGCGAACACCGGGGAGCTGTTTTTT.